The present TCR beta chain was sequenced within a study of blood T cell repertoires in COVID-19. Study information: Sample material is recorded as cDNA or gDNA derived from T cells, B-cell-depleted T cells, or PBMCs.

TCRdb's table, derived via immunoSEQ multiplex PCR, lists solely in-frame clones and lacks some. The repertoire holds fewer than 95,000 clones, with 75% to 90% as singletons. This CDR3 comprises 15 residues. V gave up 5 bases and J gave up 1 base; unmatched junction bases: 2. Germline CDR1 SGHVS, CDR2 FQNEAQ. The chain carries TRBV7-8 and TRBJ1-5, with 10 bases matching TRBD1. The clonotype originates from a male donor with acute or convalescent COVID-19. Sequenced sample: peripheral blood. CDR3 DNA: TGTGCCAGCAGCGCGGGACAGGGGAGCAATCAGCCCCAGCATTTT. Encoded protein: CASSAGQGSNQPQHF.